Listed here are 2 T cell receptor beta chains from one sample, sequenced in a study of read filtering for tumor transcriptome and immune sequencing. From roughly 390 ng of RNA, a library with molecular barcoded alpha/delta and beta/gamma adaptors was made. TCRdb processed the reads anew with MiXCR; each CDR3 protein has one entry. The data show 35,000 to 45,000 distinct CDR3 sequences, 12% to 15% seen once. Material: a population of CD138-negative cells sorted from bone marrow. Receptors originate from a donor at least 40 years old with multiple myeloma.

This clonotype appeared many times. This sequence joins TRBV24-1 and TRBJ2-4; D is perhaps TRBD2 (6 bases). Germline V lookup: CDR1 KGHDR, CDR2 SFDVKD. V lost 9 bases, J lost 0 bases, and 20 bases lay in between. The CDR3 has 17 amino acids. The DNA of the CDR3 is TGTGCCACCCTTTCGGGGGTAGGGGTTATAGCCAAAAACATTCAGTACTTC. This gives the protein CATLSGVGVIAKNIQYF.

This clonotype is termed medium-sized. The rearrangement joins TRBV19 to TRBJ2-1; D gene ambiguous. This CDR3 has 12 residues. V was trimmed by 7 bases and J by 9 bases, leaving 13 bases between them. Germline V gene sequence: CDR1 LNHDA, CDR2 SQIVND (reference sequence). The CDR3 sequence: CASTSPWSEQFF. CDR3 bases: TGTGCCAGTACCTCCCCCTGGAGTGAGCAGTTCTTC.